This T cell receptor beta chain was observed in a study of blood T cell repertoires in COVID-19. At the level of the study: Acute and convalescent COVID-19 samples came from the United States, Italy and Spain.

As originally analysed: Reference gene primers were amplified, and this amplification served to estimate nucleated cell counts. Profiled with immunoSEQ multiplex PCR; TCRdb holds only in-frame clones, not every one. V, J and clone size reflect that table, while D and trimming were determined from the DNA. This table has about 270,000 clones, 84% appearing once. The CDR3 length is 17 residues. V lost 8 bases and J lost 1; bases outside the gene matches: 16. In germline, CDR1 is LNHDA, CDR2 SQIVND (reference sequence). This chain joins TRBV19 and TRBJ2-5; TRBD2 aligns across 7 bases. The specimen was peripheral blood. This receptor was obtained from a human donor with COVID-19, enrolled during active disease. The donor label of this sample is uncertain. The CDR3 region is CASGIVSGTTTQETQYF. CDR3 nucleotide sequence: TGTGCCAGTGGAATTGTATCCGGGACTACAACCCAAGAGACCCAGTACTTC.